This T cell receptor (beta chain) was found in a study of T cells after yellow fever vaccination. Via MiXCR, TCRdb re-called the 5' RACE reads, giving one row per CDR3 protein. The sample shows approximately 250,000 distinct CDR3 sequences, roughly 4.8% of them seen only once. Study-wide results and limits: Faster peaking, at day 5 versus 15, marked a secondary response that was weaker. Although most clonotypes did not, a small share appeared in both CD4 and CD8 compartments.

The sample holds many counts of this clonotype. The antigen is not known. Germline V gene lookup returns CDR1 SGHTA and CDR2 FQGTGA. This CDR3 is built from 14 residues. Trimming pared 2 bases from V and 2 bases from J, leaving 8 bases between. The gene calls are TRBV7-3 and TRBJ2-3; D may match TRBD1 or TRBD2 (5 bases each). This TCR was sampled from a man aged 18 to 29 who received the YFV17D yellow fever vaccine. The starting material was CD4+ T cells sorted from PBMCs, obtained on the day of the yellow fever booster vaccination. The CDR3 loop is CASSLGDDTDTQYF. The CDR3 bases are TGTGCCAGCAGCTTAGGGGACGACACAGATACGCAGTATTTT.